The clone carrying this T cell receptor beta chain was detected only a few times. Its matching antigen is unknown. The source of the sample is a study of identical twins. Only healthy Caucasians were enrolled as donors. Study results and limitations: Zero-insertion results could be subject to partial confounding by invariant MAIT and iNKT cells.

It was template switching that added a universal primer site, and there were unique molecular identifiers on the cDNA. From the 5' RACE reads, TCRdb called clonotypes with MiXCR, one entry per CDR3 protein. The repertoire holds roughly 1.6 million distinct CDR3 sequences, with less than 35% as singletons. The CDR3 length is 15 residues. V lost 1 base and J 4 bases, leaving 13 bases between the germline ends. Germline values: CDR1 LNHNV, CDR2 YYDKDF (reference sequence). The sequencing input was cord blood. The V call is TRBV15, the J call TRBJ1-2; possibly TRBD1 for D (5 bases). The TCR originated in a newborn girl in good health. As DNA, the CDR3 is TGTGCCACCAGCAGAGTGGTTGACAGACCCTATGGCTACACCTTC. It yields the protein CATSRVVDRPYGYTF.